This T cell receptor (beta chain) was observed in a study of blood T cell repertoires in COVID-19. Study overall: Collection of acute and convalescent COVID-19 samples took place in the United States, Italy and Spain.

V dropped 0 bases and J dropped 1 base, with 6 bases sitting between them. The CDR3 runs 15 residues. Germline-derived CDR1 and CDR2 are SGHTA and FQGNSA. Seattle cases were enrolled at active infection and followed longitudinally. In the authors' workflow: The authors estimated nucleated cell counts from reference gene primer amplification. Some clones are missing from TCRdb's copy, which holds only in-frame ones; the method was immunoSEQ multiplex PCR. V and J calls and clone size are given by that table; D and trimming were obtained from the DNA. This sample yields some 160,000 clones, of which around 90% are seen a single time; around 4.8% belongs to the top ten.

Sequencing input: peripheral blood. The chain links TRBV7-2 to TRBJ2-2; possibly TRBD1 for D (6 bases). This receptor was identified in a man younger than 35 with COVID-19, enrolled during active disease. In DNA form, the CDR3 reads TGTGCCAGCAGCTTAGCCAGGGGGAACACCGGGGAGCTGTTTTTT. This gives the protein CASSLARGNTGELFF.